These T cell receptor beta chains were read from a single sample in a study of cytomegalovirus exposure and HLA in healthy donors. Libraries were prepared by immunoSEQ multiplex PCR; TCRdb keeps only in-frame clonotypes and omits some of them. This sample has approximately 160,000 clones, with over 80% found just once. Sequencing input: PBMCs. The receptors derive from a man under 40 in good health and CMV-seropositive. The CDR3 runs from the conserved cysteine through the conserved F or W. D genes are given only for firm matches. Expanded clones are given a class, and other clones once, few, many or no size at all.

d_gene: .
abundance: few
v_gene: TRBV19
j_gene: TRBJ1-2
CDR3nt: TGTGCCAGTAAGCTTGGGCGTCTCCTCAACTATGGCTACACCTTC
CDR3aa: CASKLGRLLNYGYTF

d_gene: .
abundance: few
v_gene: TRBV10-3
j_gene: TRBJ1-3
CDR3nt: TGTGCCATCAGTGATCAGAGTGGGCGGGACCGAAGAACTAACTCTGGAAACACCATATATTTT
CDR3aa: CAISDQSGRDRRTNSGNTIYF

d_gene: .
abundance: .
v_gene: TRBV19
j_gene: TRBJ2-5
CDR3nt: TGTGCCAGTAGTCTCGGGGTTTTTGATAGCCAAGAGACCCAGTACTTC
CDR3aa: CASSLGVFDSQETQYF

d_gene: .
abundance: .
v_gene: TRBV7-6
j_gene: TRBJ2-7
CDR3nt: TGTGCCAGCAGCTTCAGAAAGAACTACGAGCAGTACTTC
CDR3aa: CASSFRKNYEQYF

d_gene: TRBD1
abundance: .
v_gene: TRBV14
j_gene: TRBJ1-3
CDR3nt: TGTGCCAGCAGCCAGGGATCCGGGACAGGCGGAAACACCATATATTTT
CDR3aa: CASSQGSGTGGNTIYF

d_gene: TRBD1
abundance: .
v_gene: TRBV13
j_gene: TRBJ1-2
CDR3nt: TGTGCCAGCAGCCAGGGACAGGGAGCTAACTATGGCTACACCTTC
CDR3aa: CASSQGQGANYGYTF

d_gene: TRBD2
abundance: few
v_gene: TRBV29-1
j_gene: TRBJ2-1
CDR3nt: TGCAGCGTCATGGGGGGGAGCTCCTACAATGAGCAGTTCTTC
CDR3aa: CSVMGGSSYNEQFF

d_gene: TRBD1
abundance: .
v_gene: TRBV2
j_gene: TRBJ1-5
CDR3nt: TGTGCCAGCAATTTCGGGGACAGTACGGGCAATCAGCCCCAGCATTTT
CDR3aa: CASNFGDSTGNQPQHF

d_gene: .
abundance: .
v_gene: TRBV2
j_gene: TRBJ2-2
CDR3nt: TGTGCCAGCAGGGGCGGGTCCTACACCGGGGAGCTGTTTTTT
CDR3aa: CASRGGSYTGELFF

d_gene: .
abundance: .
v_gene: TRBV14
j_gene: TRBJ1-4
CDR3nt: TGTGCCAGCAGCCAAGATTTCGGGGGGGAGGAAAAACTGTTTTTT
CDR3aa: CASSQDFGGEEKLFF

d_gene: TRBD1
abundance: .
v_gene: TRBV7-8
j_gene: TRBJ2-3
CDR3nt: TGTGCCAGCAGATTAGAAACAGGGGGCCCCAATACGCAGTATTTT
CDR3aa: CASRLETGGPNTQYF

d_gene: .
abundance: once
v_gene: TRBV30
j_gene: TRBJ2-3
CDR3nt: TGTGCCGGGCGGAGGGGGGGCGCAGATACGCAGTATTTT
CDR3aa: CAGRRGGADTQYF

d_gene: TRBD1
abundance: .
v_gene: TRBV7-3
j_gene: TRBJ2-7
CDR3nt: TGTGCCAGCAGCCCGACAGGGTCGGACGAGCAGTACTTC
CDR3aa: CASSPTGSDEQYF

d_gene: .
abundance: .
v_gene: TRBV27
j_gene: TRBJ1-5
CDR3nt: TGTGCCAGCAGTTTCAGGGGCGGGCAGCCCCAGCATTTT
CDR3aa: CASSFRGGQPQHF

d_gene: .
abundance: .
v_gene: TRBV2
j_gene: TRBJ1-2
CDR3nt: TGTGCCAGCAGTGAACGGGGGGGCGAAGTGGTCTATGGCTACACCTTC
CDR3aa: CASSERGGEVVYGYTF

d_gene: .
abundance: .
v_gene: TRBV2
j_gene: TRBJ1-1
CDR3nt: TGTGCCAGCAGGGGTCTAAGGGGAGGCACTGAAGCTTTCTTT
CDR3aa: CASRGLRGGTEAFF

d_gene: .
abundance: .
v_gene: TRBV27
j_gene: TRBJ1-2
CDR3nt: TGTGCCAGCAGAATGGGGGGGGGTGCCGGGGGCTACACCTTC
CDR3aa: CASRMGGGAGGYTF

d_gene: .
abundance: .
v_gene: TRBV18
j_gene: TRBJ1-6
CDR3nt: TGTGCCAGCTCCCCTGCCGGGACGGGAGAGGTAAACTCACCCCTCCACTTT
CDR3aa: CASSPAGTGEVNSPLHF

d_gene: TRBD2
abundance: .
v_gene: TRBV4-2
j_gene: TRBJ2-7
CDR3nt: TGTGCCAGCAGCCCGGGACTAGCTCCGGGGGAGGTTTACGAGCAGTACTTC
CDR3aa: CASSPGLAPGEVYEQYF

d_gene: .
abundance: .
v_gene: TRBV6-5
j_gene: TRBJ1-5
CDR3nt: TGTGCCAGCAGTAGAACAGGGTATCAGCCCCAGCATTTT
CDR3aa: CASSRTGYQPQHF

d_gene: TRBD1
abundance: .
v_gene: TRBV6-1
j_gene: TRBJ1-5
CDR3nt: TGTGCCAGCAGTGTAACCGGGACAGGGGGCAATCAGCCCCAGCATTTT
CDR3aa: CASSVTGTGGNQPQHF

d_gene: .
abundance: .
v_gene: TRBV28
j_gene: TRBJ1-1
CDR3nt: TGTGCCAGCATATTCGCCCTCCCTTCAGGGGAAGCTTTCTTT
CDR3aa: CASIFALPSGEAFF

d_gene: .
abundance: once
v_gene: TRBV25-1
j_gene: TRBJ2-6
CDR3nt: TGTGCCAGCAGTGAATCTTGGGCCAACGTCCTGACTTTC
CDR3aa: CASSESWANVLTF

d_gene: TRBD2
abundance: .
v_gene: TRBV5-4
j_gene: TRBJ2-2
CDR3nt: TGTGCCAGCAGCTTGGCCACTAGCGCGGCCGGGGAGCTGTTTTTT
CDR3aa: CASSLATSAAGELFF